This T cell receptor beta chain is drawn from a study of blood T cells in healthy people across ages (dated by TCRdb to between 2015 and 2016). Regarding the complete study: In model experiments, template switching captured about one uniquely barcoded TCR beta cDNA molecule for every two T cells. Donors were grouped into four age groups: young (average about 15 years), middle-aged (39), aged (about 59) and long-lived (less than 85). Donors of different ages were randomly distributed across sequencing lanes to avoid experimental bias. The study analyzed two additional independent replicas of 1 million unique cDNA reads from the same blood draw for two donors, one aged 18 to 30 and one aged 80 or older. Age-related changes in TCR beta repertoire diversity were measured in the study by deep sequencing normalized with unique cDNA molecular identifiers. The full study reports these points: Because profiling used bulk unsorted PBMCs, naive and antigen-experienced compartments could not be compared conclusively. Compared with the aged group, the long-lived group had more naive CD4+ T cells, fewer expanded clones and increased TCR diversity, suggesting age selection. Observed TCR beta diversity correlated strongly with the percentage of naive T cells measured by flow cytometry. Estimates of total diversity based on one million sequenced T cells were considered lower bounds and underestimates. Observed TCR beta diversity per million T cells fell roughly linearly with age, and a significant reduction was already apparent by age around 40. Because donor CMV infection status was unknown, age-related changes in expanded clonotypes were potentially confounded.

This clonotype was counted ten times or more. Its antigen is unknown. Base-call qualities are not available, and no considerably larger clone is one nucleotide away. The library relied on 5' RACE. Data came from an Illumina HiSeq 2500. The second PCR ran for about 6 to 11 cycles and used a J-beta primer mix along with a sample-barcoded 5' primer. A unique molecular identifier was introduced onto each TCR beta cDNA molecule by a template-switch 5' adaptor carrying 12 random nucleotides. Each sample yielded at least 3 million CDR3-containing paired-end reads. The Mint cDNA synthesis kit, primed by a TRBC-specific oligonucleotide, was used to synthesize first-strand cDNA from all RNA. Following uracil-DNA glycosylase treatment, a first 18-cycle PCR with universal primers M1SS and BC2_uni_R was performed on all cDNA. In the paper's pipeline: Each sample was normalized by randomly selecting 1 million high-quality reads, each carrying a distinct molecular identifier. Reads with shared molecular identifiers were discarded instead of being binned into consensus sequences. MiTCR, with a Q25 quality threshold and the strictest error-elimination algorithm, was used for CDR3 identification, clonotype clustering and error correction. Lower-bound total TCR beta diversity was estimated with a nonparametric unseen species model using Euler transformation. The raw public data were reprocessed by TCRdb itself: fastp quality trimming at Q25, MiXCR clonotype calling, in-frame beta chains only. Rows matching on CDR3 protein sequence are summarized as one entry with the most common DNA and genes. TCRdb's processing, not the authors' own work, is the source of the V and J calls. The sample table lists some 900,000 distinct CDR3 sequences, around 48% of them with a count of one. Clones ranked in the top ten supply under 15% of the sample.

Donors were around 37 systemically healthy Caucasian individuals from Russia aged roughly 6 to 90 years. Each donor gave about 9.7 milliliters of peripheral blood, drawn into EDTA-treated Vacutainer tubes. PBMCs were isolated by Ficoll-Paque density-gradient centrifugation, with at least 6 million obtained per sample. Total RNA was extracted from PBMCs with Trizol reagent, with at least 6 micrograms obtained per sample. For every donor, an aliquot of PBMCs went through flow cytometry to measure the percentages of naive CD45RAhigh/CD27high T cells. The CDR3, from cysteine to phenylalanine, totals 12 residues. CDR3 DNA is the only sequence kept; it has 36 bases, read in frame from the first base. V is pared back by 8 bases and J by 5 bases, with 15 bases lying between the germline termini. CDR1 and CDR2 are read off the germline V gene (reference sequence) as DFQATT and SNEGSKA.

The chain employs TRBV20-1 and TRBJ1-2; TRBD1 is a weak D gene call, 6 bases matching. Sample: blood. This TCR was sampled from a young man in good health. For the CDR3, the sequence is CSPEGGKYGYTF. The DNA sequence follows: TGCAGTCCCGAGGGGGGGAAGTATGGCTACACCTTC.